What follows are 5 T cell receptor beta chains derived from one specimen sequenced in a study of blood T cell repertoires in COVID-19. Using immunoSEQ multiplex PCR, the repertoire was profiled, and TCRdb retains in-frame clones only, with some absent. The data contain some 100,000 clones, roughly nine tenths of them singletons. Material for sequencing was peripheral blood. These TCRs come from a man in his 60s with acute or convalescent COVID-19.

The chain combines TRBV9 with TRBJ2-2; 8 nucleotides agree with TRBD1. CDR3 length: 15 amino acids. Germline V gives CDR1 SGDLS, CDR2 YYNGEE. V lost 2 bases, J lost 4 bases, and 4 bases stayed unmatched. The CDR3 is CASSVDTGGTGELFF. In DNA, the CDR3 is TGTGCCAGCAGCGTTGATACAGGGGGCACCGGGGAGCTGTTTTTT. Drawing the rest from reference TRBV9 and TRBJ2-2, the complete variable domain is DSGVTQTPKHLITATGQRVTLRCSPRSGDLSVYWYQQSLDQGLQFLIQYYNGEERAKGNILERFSAQQFPDLHSELNLSSLELGDSALYFCASSVDTGGTGELFFGEGSRLTVL.

The rearrangement links TRBV24-1 to TRBJ2-1; TRBD1 aligns across 7 bases. The CDR3 is 15 amino acids. The germline CDR1 and CDR2 sequences are KGHDR and SFDVKD. V lost 4 bases to trimming and J lost 3 bases; unmatched junction nucleotides: 5. CDR3 DNA: TGTGCCACCAGTGACTCTACAGGGGTCTACAATGAGCAGTTCTTC. Translating it yields CATSDSTGVYNEQFF.

J is TRBJ2-4 and V is TRBV12-5; unclear D gene. Germline assignment: CDR1 LGHNT and CDR2 FRNRAP. V was shortened by 1 base and J by 0 bases, with 4 bases between the two germline ends. The CDR3 extends over 14 amino acids. The CDR3 DNA sequence: TGTGCTAGTGGTTTGGGGCTAGCCAAAAACATTCAGTACTTC. Translating gives CASGLGLAKNIQYF.

This sequence joins TRBV7-9 and TRBJ2-7; possibly TRBD1 for D (5 bases). Trimming took off 1 base at V and 5 bases at J, with 9 bases between the two ends. Germline-derived CDR1 and CDR2 are SEHNR and FQNEAQ (reference sequence). The CDR3 loop spans 13 amino acids. CDR3 sequence (DNA): TGTGCCAGCAGCTTAGTTGGGGCTAACGAGCAGTACGTC. Translating gives CASSLVGANEQYV.

The chain couples TRBV7-9 to TRBJ2-1; 12 bases are a match to TRBD2. Germline values: CDR1 SEHNR, CDR2 FQNEAQ (reference sequence). J gave up 8 bases and V 3 bases, and 14 bases lay outside the gene matches. The CDR3 runs to 18 residues. The CDR3 DNA sequence: TGTGCCAGCAGCTTCTCTCGCCTAGCGGGAGGGGACGGGGATGAGCAGTTCTTC. Translating gives CASSFSRLAGGDGDEQFF.